The 12 T cell receptor beta chains below were found in one sample sequenced in a study of blood T cell repertoires in COVID-19. Data came from immunoSEQ multiplex PCR; TCRdb stores just in-frame clones and leaves some out. The repertoire consists of some 50,000 clones, with roughly 77% occurring once and the leading ten covering around a fifth. Sequenced material: peripheral blood. The receptors stem from a human donor with active or convalescent COVID-19. The donor label of this sample is uncertain.

This rearrangement joins TRBV19 to TRBJ1-1, with unresolved D. The CDR3 has 14 residues. V lost 4 bases, J lost 5 bases, and 14 bases lay in between. Germline values: CDR1 LNHDA, CDR2 SQIVND (reference sequence). The CDR3 sequence is CASSNPRRGTEAFF. CDR3 DNA: TGTGCCAGTAGTAATCCGCGACGGGGTACTGAAGCTTTCTTT.

The chain employs TRBV24-1 and TRBJ2-1, with D possibly being TRBD2 (6 bases). The V gene lost 2 bases and the J gene lost 7 bases, with 8 bases spanning the gap. Looked up from germline, CDR1 is KGHDR and CDR2 is SFDVKD. The CDR3 consists of 13 residues. Written as DNA, the CDR3 is TGTGCCACCAGTGATTCTGGACTAAATGAGCAGTTCTTC. This encodes CATSDSGLNEQFF.

In this sample, this clone turned up once. CDR3 residues: CASSPSQDTQYF. In nucleotides, the CDR3 is TGTGCCAGCTCACCTTCCCAGGATACGCAGTATTTT. The V gene is TRBV18, the J gene TRBJ2-3; D gene uncertain. Germline CDR1 reads KGHSH; CDR2 reads LQKENI. This CDR3 contains 12 residues. Trimming cost V 3 bases and J 6 bases, with 7 bases left between them.

The gene calls are TRBV7-3 and TRBJ2-2, with D tentatively TRBD1 (5 bases). Trimming left V 5 bases short and J 1 base short, with 14 bases between. Germline CDR1 SGHTA, CDR2 FQGTGA. This CDR3 has 16 amino acids. The CDR3 loop is CASSPLEQENTGELFF. CDR3 DNA sequence: TGTGCCAGCAGCCCCCTCGAACAGGAGAACACCGGGGAGCTGTTTTTT.

The CDR3: CASVLPNTGELFF. The DNA of the CDR3 is TGTGCCAGCGTCCTACCGAACACCGGGGAGCTGTTTTTT. The chain carries TRBV5-4 and TRBJ2-2; D not certain. This CDR3 region has 13 residues. V was cut by 7 bases and J by 0 bases, with 7 bases left in between. Germline V gene sequence: CDR1 SGHNT, CDR2 YYREEE (reference sequence).

The rearrangement uses TRBV30 and TRBJ2-7; D may be TRBD1 (5 bases). Trimming cost V 2 bases and J 3 bases, with 8 bases left between them. The length of the CDR3 is 12 residues. CDR1 and CDR2 (germline): GTSNPN, SVGIG (reference sequence). The CDR3 sequence: CAWSPGYYEQYF. CDR3 bases: TGTGCCTGGAGTCCAGGGTACTACGAGCAGTACTTC.

The chain joins TRBV11-2 to TRBJ1-1; no clear D. V was cut by 6 bases and J by 3 bases, with 17 bases left in between. CDR3 size: 15 residues. CDR1 SGHAT and CDR2 FQNNGV come from the germline V gene. The CDR3 region has the DNA TGTGCCAGCAGATCAGTCGGGGTCGGGGACACTGAAGCTTTCTTT. Protein sequence: CASRSVGVGDTEAFF.

The rearrangement joins TRBV3-1 (or the pseudogene TRBV3-2) to TRBJ2-1, with 9 nucleotides matching TRBD1. Germline assignment: CDR1 LGHDT and CDR2 YNNKEL (reference sequence). Losses at the gene ends were 3 bases for V and 8 bases for J; bases not matched to a gene: 5. This CDR3 has 14 residues. The CDR3 reads CASSHYRGQDEQFF. In nucleotides, the CDR3 is TGTGCCAGCAGCCACTACAGGGGGCAGGATGAGCAGTTCTTC.

The chain combines TRBV28 with TRBJ2-2; 7 nucleotides agree with TRBD1. CDR1 is MDHEN and CDR2 is SYDVKM in the germline V gene. Losses at the gene ends were 1 base for V and 3 bases for J; bases not matched to a gene: 14. The CDR3 has 19 amino acids. CDR3 DNA sequence: TGTGCCAGCAGTTTATTCGTGACAGGGAAAATTCAGGACACCGGGGAGCTGTTTTTT. This sequence encodes CASSLFVTGKIQDTGELFF.

The chain carries TRBV9 and TRBJ1-4, with D possibly being TRBD1 (6 bases). Trimming pared 0 bases from V and 7 bases from J, leaving 10 bases between. Germline CDR1 is SGDLS and CDR2 is YYNGEE. CDR3 length: 14 amino acids. CDR3 nucleotides: TGTGCCAGCAGCGTAGTAGGGACACCTGAAAAACTGTTTTTT. Protein: CASSVVGTPEKLFF.

The J gene is TRBJ1-2, the V gene TRBV10-1, with 8 bases aligning to TRBD1. The CDR3 loop spans 13 amino acids. Germline V gene sequence: CDR1 WNHNN, CDR2 SYGVQD (reference sequence). J lost 4 bases, V lost 3 bases, and 1 base had no gene match. The DNA for the CDR3 is TGCGCCAGCAGTGAAACAGGGGGCTATGGCTACACCTTC. Translated, it gives CASSETGGYGYTF.

The V gene is TRBV7-3, the J gene TRBJ2-3, with D tentatively TRBD2 (6 bases). CDR3 length: 13 residues. CDR1 is SGHTA and CDR2 is FQGTGA in the germline V gene. Trimming took off 6 bases at V and 6 bases at J, with 13 bases between the two ends. The CDR3 nucleotides read TGTGCCAGCAGTTCTAGCGCCGCGGATACGCAGTATTTT. Its protein is CASSSSAADTQYF.